This T cell receptor beta chain was captured by sequencing in a study of T cell repertoires in cytomegalovirus infection. Study-level points and caveats: CMV carriers with the relevant HLA were identified by cumulative public TCR beta family frequency. Ex vivo responses were dominated by HLA-C-restricted CMV-specific TCR beta clonotypes.

A single record per CDR3 protein comes from TCRdb applying MiXCR to the reads. Counted here are about 830,000 distinct CDR3 sequences, roughly 33% occurring once; the ten biggest clones make up approximately 13%. Worth noting for this clonotype: Its antigen is currently unknown. This may stem from a read error, because a much larger clone lies one nucleotide away. In this CDR3 the conserved last residue, phenylalanine or tryptophan, is missing, so a read error is likely.

Trimming stripped 4 bases from V and 3 bases from J, with 12 bases between. The CDR3 sequence is 14 residues long. Germline CDR1 SGHTA, CDR2 FQGNSA. The chain is built from TRBV7-2 and TRBJ1-1; D gene uncertain. The sequence came from a human donor in good health (CMV status not recorded). Some clones in this sample may be carry-over from other donors' samples. The sample here was cultured CD8+ T cells from PBMCs, taken from culture after CMV antigen stimulation. The CDR3 DNA reads as TGTGCCAGCAGCTCTTGGGCACTCGACACTGAAGCTTTCTCT. It is translated as CASSSWALDTEAFS.